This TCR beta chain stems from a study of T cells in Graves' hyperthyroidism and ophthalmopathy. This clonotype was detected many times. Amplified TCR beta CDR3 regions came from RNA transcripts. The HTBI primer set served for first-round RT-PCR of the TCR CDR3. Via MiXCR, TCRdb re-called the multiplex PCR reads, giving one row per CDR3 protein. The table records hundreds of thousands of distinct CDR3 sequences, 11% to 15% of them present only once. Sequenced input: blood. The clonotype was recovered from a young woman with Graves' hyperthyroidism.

CDR3 protein: CASSRQAAAYEQYF. DNA for the CDR3: TGTGCCAGCAGCCGACAGGCGGCCGCCTACGAGCAGTACTTC. The chain recombines TRBV7-2 with TRBJ2-7, with D possibly being TRBD1 (6 bases). Germline V CDR1 and CDR2: SGHTA, FQGNSA. V was shortened by 5 bases and J by 2 bases, with 13 bases between the two germline ends. This CDR3 spans 14 amino acids.